These T cell receptor beta chains were read from a single sample in a study of identical twins. TCRdb fed the 5' RACE reads into MiXCR, producing one record per CDR3 protein. The sample has roughly 240,000 distinct CDR3 sequences, 6% to 8.5% seen once. In addition, the sample was reused for a study of yellow fever vaccine responses in identical twins.

The sample consisted of CD8+ T cells sorted from blood. Receptors originate from a woman between 18 and 29 years old in good health. The CDR3 runs from the conserved cysteine through the conserved F or W. The order of the fields is clone size, J gene, D gene, V gene, CDR3 DNA, CDR3 protein. A D gene is named only where the DNA matches it firmly. For some rows the clone size is stated as once, few or many, or as a class when expanded; others skip it.

many,TRBJ1-5,NA,TRBV21-1,TGTGCCAGCAGCCACGGGGCCCGCGATCAGCCCCAGCATTTT,CASSHGARDQPQHF
NA,TRBJ2-1,NA,TRBV11-2,TGTGCCAGCAGCCAACCTTTAGGGCGGACCTCCTACAATGAGCAGTTCTTC,CASSQPLGRTSYNEQFF
NA,TRBJ1-6,NA,TRBV10-2,TGCGCCAGCAGTGACAAGGGAAGGAACGGACCCCTCCACTTT,CASSDKGRNGPLHF
NA,TRBJ2-1,TRBD1,TRBV14,TGTGCCAGCAGCCCGGACAGGGGAGATTACAATGAGCAGTTCTTC,CASSPDRGDYNEQFF
few,TRBJ1-2,NA,TRBV6-5,TGTGCCAGCAGTTACCTCCCGACCCGGGACAAATTAGGCGGCTACACCTTC,CASSYLPTRDKLGGYTF
NA,TRBJ2-1,TRBD2,TRBV27,TGTGCCAGCAGGATACTAGCGGGAGGGTACAATGAGCAGTTCTTC,CASRILAGGYNEQFF
few,TRBJ2-1,TRBD2,TRBV7-2,TGTGCCAGCAGCTTTCCCGTCGGCGGGAGCTCCTACAATGAGCAGTTCTTC,CASSFPVGGSSYNEQFF
many,TRBJ1-5,NA,TRBV20-1,TGCAGTGCTAGTGGGACCGATTATAGCAATCAGCCCCAGCATTTT,CSASGTDYSNQPQHF
many,TRBJ2-1,TRBD2,TRBV29-1,TGCAGCGTAACCTTACTAGCGGACTACAATGAGCAGTTCTTC,CSVTLLADYNEQFF
few,TRBJ2-7,NA,TRBV7-2,TGTGCCAGCAGCTTACTCCCTAGCAGGGGCTACGAGCAGTACTTC,CASSLLPSRGYEQYF
NA,TRBJ2-2,TRBD2,TRBV3-1,TGTGCCAGCACTCTCACGCGGGGGGTCGACACCGGGGAGCTGTTTTTT,CASTLTRGVDTGELFF
NA,TRBJ2-5,NA,TRBV11-2,TGTGCCAGCAGCTTCAGAGGAGTTCGGCGGGGCGAGGAGACCCAGTACTTC,CASSFRGVRRGEETQYF
once,TRBJ2-3,TRBD1,TRBV28,TGTGCCAGCAGTTTTTCCGGAGCTGTACAGGGGCCGAAGACAGATACGCAGTATTTT,CASSFSGAVQGPKTDTQYF
few,TRBJ2-3,NA,TRBV18,TGTGCCAGCTCACCTTGGACAGATACGCAGTATTTT,CASSPWTDTQYF
few,TRBJ2-5,NA,TRBV7-8,TGTGCCAGCAGCTTAAGTGGGCGGCCCCAAGAGACCCAGTACTTC,CASSLSGRPQETQYF
NA,TRBJ1-5,NA,TRBV28,TGTGCCAGCAGTTTATCAATTAGCAATCAGCCCCAGCATTTT,CASSLSISNQPQHF
NA,TRBJ1-2,NA,TRBV7-9,TGTGCCAGCAGCTCCGGGACCTATGGCTACACCTTC,CASSSGTYGYTF
many,TRBJ2-5,NA,TRBV5-1,TGCGCCAGCAGCTTGGAGCAGGGCCAAGAGACCCAGTACTTC,CASSLEQGQETQYF
NA,TRBJ1-2,NA,TRBV27,TGTGCCAGCAGAGGACCACCGGCAGTTGGCTACACCTTC,CASRGPPAVGYTF
NA,TRBJ2-1,TRBD2,TRBV11-3,TGTGCCAGCAGCTTGGGACTAGTGGTTTCCAATGAGCAGTTCTTC,CASSLGLVVSNEQFF
few,TRBJ2-1,NA,TRBV12-3/TRBV12-4,TGTGCCAGCAGTTTCCCGCAGGGGCGGGATAATGAGCAGTTCTTC,CASSFPQGRDNEQFF
NA,TRBJ2-7,TRBD2,TRBV20-1,TGCAGTGCTAGAGATTCCGGGACTAGCGTATACTACGAGCAGTACTTC,CSARDSGTSVYYEQYF
few,TRBJ1-3,NA,TRBV5-1,TGCGCCAGCAGCTTACGGGGGAGCTCTGGAAACACCATATATTTT,CASSLRGSSGNTIYF
many,TRBJ2-7,TRBD2,TRBV20-1,TGCAGTGCTAGAGATCTCACTAGCGGGAGCTCCTACGAGCAGTACTTC,CSARDLTSGSSYEQYF
NA,TRBJ2-2,TRBD2,TRBV7-9,TGTGCCAGCAGTTCAGGGCCCCATAGCGGGTCCGGGGAGCTGTTTTTT,CASSSGPHSGSGELFF
many,TRBJ2-3,NA,TRBV12-3/TRBV12-4,TGTGCCAGCAGTTTGGCAGGGAGAACAGATACGCAGTATTTT,CASSLAGRTDTQYF
NA,TRBJ2-1,NA,TRBV2,TGTGCCAGCAGTGAGTCAGCCAGAGAGCAGTTCTTC,CASSESAREQFF
many,TRBJ2-1,NA,TRBV3-1,TGTGCCAGCAGCCGTCTAGCGCGGGGATTCAATGAGCAGTTCTTC,CASSRLARGFNEQFF
few,TRBJ1-5,NA,TRBV2,TGTGCCAGCAGTGAGGCAGGTTCTAATCAGCCCCAGCATTTT,CASSEAGSNQPQHF
few,TRBJ1-5,TRBD1,TRBV20-1,TGCAGTGCTAGGGACAGGGGGACTAATCAGCCCCAGCATTTT,CSARDRGTNQPQHF
few,TRBJ2-1,NA,TRBV7-9,TGTGCCAGCAGCATGGCCATGGTGCAGTTCTTC,CASSMAMVQFF
NA,TRBJ2-7,NA,TRBV20-1,TGCAGTGCTAGAGAGCGGCAGGTTCCCTACGAGCAGTACTTC,CSARERQVPYEQYF
NA,TRBJ2-4,NA,TRBV12-3/TRBV12-4,TGTGCCAGCAGTCCGCTTCGGGGCGGAGGCAAAAACATTCAGTACTTC,CASSPLRGGGKNIQYF
NA,TRBJ2-6,NA,TRBV5-5,TGTGCCAGCAGCTGGAGGTTAGCGAGCTCTGGGGCCAACGTCCTGACTTTC,CASSWRLASSGANVLTF
few,TRBJ1-1,NA,TRBV7-8,TGTGCCAGCAGCTTAGGGATCGAAGCTTTCTTT,CASSLGIEAFF
many,TRBJ2-1,TRBD1,TRBV16,TGTGCCAGCAGCCGTAATCAACAGGGGAATAGGTACAATGAGCAGTTCTTC,CASSRNQQGNRYNEQFF
many,TRBJ2-7,NA,TRBV6-1,TGTGCCAGCAGTGAGGGTCAGGAGCCCTACGAGCAGTACTTC,CASSEGQEPYEQYF
few,TRBJ2-7,TRBD2,TRBV12-3/TRBV12-4,TGTGCCAGCAGTCTCTATAGCGGGAGGAGGATTGACGAGCAGTACTTC,CASSLYSGRRIDEQYF
NA,TRBJ2-3,TRBD2,TRBV6-4,TGTGCCAGCAGCACTGCTAGCGGGGGCACAGATACGCAGTATTTT,CASSTASGGTDTQYF
many,TRBJ2-7,TRBD1,TRBV10-3,TGTGCCATCAGTCTTGACAGGGCAGGTCACCCCGAGCAGTACTTC,CAISLDRAGHPEQYF
NA,TRBJ1-1,TRBD1,TRBV12-3/TRBV12-4,TGTGCCAGCAGTTACGACAGGGGAGGTACTGAAGCTTTCTTT,CASSYDRGGTEAFF
many,TRBJ2-2,NA,TRBV28,TGTGCCAGCAGCCACCCCCCCGGGGAGCTGTTTTTT,CASSHPPGELFF
few,TRBJ1-1,NA,TRBV6-1,TGTGCCAGCAGCGACAGCGCTTATGGGGACACTGAAGCTTTCTTT,CASSDSAYGDTEAFF
NA,TRBJ2-2,NA,TRBV20-1,TGCAGTGCTCCAGACAGGAACACCGGGGAGCTGTTTTTT,CSAPDRNTGELFF
once,TRBJ2-2,NA,TRBV6-1,TGTGCCAGCAGAGACACAGGGGTAGCGGGTACCGGGGGGCTGTTTTTT,CASRDTGVAGTGGLFF